This passage covers 20 T cell receptor beta chains from one sample sequenced in a study of early T cells in non-severe SARS-CoV-2 infection. Each CDR3 protein is one row after TCRdb ran MiXCR on the 5' RACE reads. The repertoire has roughly 93,000 distinct CDR3 sequences, about 10% of them found once; the top ten carry around 5.4%. The specimen sequenced was whole blood. These receptors all come from an adult who was a healthcare worker with PCR-confirmed SARS-CoV-2 infection or an uninfected control (not recorded which).

J is TRBJ2-1 and V is TRBV7-9; D might be TRBD2 (5 bases). The CDR3 runs to 15 residues. CDR1 is SEHNR and CDR2 is FQNEAQ in the germline V gene (reference sequence). V gave up 2 bases and J gave up 4 bases, with 12 bases separating them. This CDR3 is CASSLNSGDYNEQFF. DNA for the CDR3: TGTGCCAGCAGCTTAAACAGCGGAGATTACAATGAGCAGTTCTTC.

Only one count was recorded for this clonotype. The V and J genes are TRBV2 and TRBJ1-1, with 9 bases fitting TRBD1. Per germline, CDR1 SNHLY and CDR2 FYNNEI. V lost 5 bases, J lost 3 bases, and 13 bases stayed unmatched. The CDR3 runs to 17 residues. The CDR3 here is CASSKSQRQGGDTEAFF. The DNA for the CDR3 is TGTGCCAGCAGTAAATCCCAAAGACAGGGGGGAGACACTGAAGCTTTCTTT. The full variable domain, in which reference TRBV2 and TRBJ1-1 provide the parts outside the CDR3, is EPEVTQTPSHQVTQMGQEVILRCVPISNHLYFYWYRQILGQKVEFLVSFYNNEISEKSEIFDDQFSVERPDGSNFTLKIRSTKLEDSAMYFCASSKSQRQGGDTEAFFGQGTRLTVV.

This clonotype was picked up many times. V is TRBV7-9 and J is TRBJ1-6; D gene ambiguous. V lost 2 bases to trimming and J lost 5 bases, with 4 bases between them. This CDR3 is 13 amino acids long. Germline CDR1 and CDR2: SEHNR and FQNEAQ (reference sequence). The CDR3 bases are TGTGCCAGCAGCTTACAGGATAATTCACCCCTCCACTTT. It specifies CASSLQDNSPLHF.

The chain carries TRBV10-3 and TRBJ2-7; the D gene is possibly TRBD1 (6 bases). V was cut by 6 bases and J by 7 bases, with 13 bases left in between. This CDR3 contains 12 residues. CDR1 is ENHRY and CDR2 is SYGVKD in the germline V gene. CDR3 DNA: TGTGCCATCAGCCTCACAGGGCCTGAGCAGTACTTC. It encodes CAISLTGPEQYF.

This clonotype occurred many times. This chain connects TRBV20-1 to TRBJ2-7; D may be TRBD2 (6 bases). The CDR3 loop spans 13 amino acids. V was clipped by 5 bases and J by 1 base, with 12 bases between them. Germline-derived CDR1 and CDR2 are DFQATT and SNEGSKA (reference sequence). The CDR3 DNA sequence: TGCAGTGCTCACCGACTAGTATCCTACGAGCAGTACTTC. Its translation is CSAHRLVSYEQYF.

The gene calls are TRBV4-1 and TRBJ1-5; D might be TRBD1 (5 bases). V was shortened by 0 bases and J by 4 bases, with 13 bases between the two germline ends. This CDR3 has 16 residues. Germline values: CDR1 MGHRA, CDR2 YSYEKL. CDR3 protein: CASSQDSGDVNQPQHF. The CDR3 region has the DNA TGCGCCAGCAGCCAAGATTCCGGGGACGTGAATCAGCCCCAGCATTTT.

This clonotype has at least ten counts. The chain uses TRBV5-1 and TRBJ2-6; D ambiguous. CDR1 is SGHRS, CDR2 YFSETQ, per germline. The CDR3 covers 15 residues. With 4 bases removed from V and 1 base from J, the gap between germline ends came to 9 bases. CDR3 loop: CASSTGSSGANVLTF. For the CDR3, the DNA is TGCGCCAGCAGCACTGGATCTTCTGGGGCCAACGTCCTGACTTTC.

The rearrangement joins TRBV11-2 to TRBJ2-3; 8 bases map to TRBD1. Germline-derived CDR1 and CDR2 are SGHAT and FQNNGV. The CDR3 spans 16 residues. V was clipped by 5 bases and J by 8 bases; unmatched bases: 15. The CDR3 loop reads CASSPGQGWGEGTQYF. In DNA form, the CDR3 reads TGTGCCAGCAGCCCCGGACAGGGATGGGGAGAAGGTACGCAGTATTTT. Variable domain in full (rest from reference TRBV11-2 and TRBJ2-3): EAGVAQSPRYKIIEKRQSVAFWCNPISGHATLYWYQQILGQGPKLLIQFQNNGVVDDSQLPKDRFSAERLKGVDSTLKIQPAKLEDSAVYLCASSPGQGWGEGTQYFGPGTRLTVL.

Many counts were recorded for this clonotype. The chain couples TRBV5-6 to TRBJ2-1; 10 bases line up with TRBD2. The J segment lost 0 bases and the V segment lost 2 bases, leaving 8 bases of the junction unmatched. The CDR3 contains 18 residues. Germline lookup yields CDR1 SGHDT and CDR2 YYEEEE. CDR3 region: CASSFGLAGAHSYNEQFF. The DNA of the CDR3 is TGTGCCAGCAGCTTCGGGCTAGCGGGGGCCCACTCCTACAATGAGCAGTTCTTC.

This clonotype was detected ten times or more. The chain employs TRBV27 and TRBJ1-3; unclear D gene. Trimming removed 0 bases from V and 4 bases from J, with 4 bases in between. The germline CDR1 and CDR2 sequences are MNHEY and SMNVEV (reference sequence). The CDR3 contains 13 residues. The CDR3 loop is CASSLSIGNTIYF. CDR3 bases: TGTGCCAGCAGTTTATCGATCGGAAACACCATATATTTT.

This clonotype was seen only a few times. The rearrangement joins TRBV20-1 to TRBJ2-5; perhaps D is TRBD1 or TRBD2 (5 bases each). Looked up from germline, CDR1 is DFQATT and CDR2 is SNEGSKA (reference sequence). Trimming took off 0 bases at V and 6 bases at J, with 17 bases between the two ends. CDR3 size: 15 residues. The CDR3 reads CSARDMGEGQKTQYF. The CDR3 DNA reads TGCAGTGCTAGAGATATGGGTGAGGGGCAGAAGACCCAGTACTTC.

This clonotype was recorded at least ten times. The gene calls are TRBV7-9 and TRBJ1-6; TRBD1 agrees at 8 bases. From germline, CDR1 is SEHNR and CDR2 FQNEAQ (reference sequence). The CDR3 is 14 residues long. V shed 4 bases and J 8 bases; nucleotides not matched to a gene: 4. The DNA of the CDR3 is TGTGCCAGCAGCTCCGGACAGGGACATTCACCCCTCCACTTT. Its translation is CASSSGQGHSPLHF.

There are a few counts of this clonotype. The chain's CDR3 is CASSRQVIAFF. CDR3 in DNA: TGTGCCAGCAGCCGCCAGGTGATAGCTTTCTTT. V is TRBV12-3 or TRBV12-4 and J is TRBJ1-1; no definite D call. The CDR3 contains 11 residues. With 6 bases removed from V and 10 bases from J, the gap between germline ends came to 12 bases.

This clonotype was seen at least ten times. The chain employs TRBV12-3 or TRBV12-4 and TRBJ1-1, with D possibly TRBD1 on 5 matching bases. The CDR3 has 13 residues. Trimming pared 5 bases from V and 6 bases from J, leaving 13 bases between. The CDR3 DNA is TGTGCCAGCAGTCCCCTACGGGGCGCTGAAGCTTTCTTT. Amino acid sequence: CASSPLRGAEAFF.

This clonotype showed up many times. J is TRBJ2-6 and V is TRBV30; maybe TRBD1 (5 bases). V shed 8 bases and J shed 1 base, with 9 bases lying between them. This CDR3 contains 13 residues. The V gene's germline CDR1 is GTSNPN and CDR2 SVGIG (reference sequence). The CDR3: CARRTSGANVLTF. CDR3 nucleotides: TGTGCCCGCCGGACATCTGGGGCCAACGTCCTGACTTTC.

Ten or more counts support this clonotype. The V and J genes are TRBV2 and TRBJ1-6, with D maybe TRBD1 (5 bases). Germline V CDR1 and CDR2: SNHLY, FYNNEI. V lost 4 bases, J lost 9 bases, and 16 bases lay in between. The CDR3 covers 15 residues. The CDR3 nucleotides read TGTGCCAGCAGTGTGGAAGGGGCGGCGGTTTCACCCCTCCACTTT. The encoded protein is CASSVEGAAVSPLHF.

As for this clonotype: A junction end diverges from the germline sequence, so it may reflect a read error. This chain connects TRBV28 to TRBJ2-1, with D maybe TRBD1 (5 bases). The CDR3 sequence is 11 residues long. Per the germline V gene, CDR1 is MDHEN and CDR2 is SYDVKM. CDR3 in amino acids: CASSLEGHRIF. As DNA, the CDR3 is TGTGCCAGCAGTTTGGAAGGACACCGTATCTTC.

V is TRBV29-1 and J is TRBJ1-1, with D perhaps matching TRBD1 (6 bases). Germline CDR1 is SQVTM and CDR2 is ANQGSEA. V lost 6 bases and J lost 1, with 12 bases in between. The CDR3 covers 13 residues. The CDR3 region has the DNA TGCAGCGTGGCCGGACAGCAGAACACTGAAGCTTTCTTT. This translates into CSVAGQQNTEAFF.

The chain employs TRBV3-1 and TRBJ1-4, with D possibly TRBD1 on 6 matching bases. Trimming left V 1 base short and J 0 bases short, with 21 bases between. Per germline, CDR1 LGHDT and CDR2 YNNKEL (reference sequence). There are 20 residues in the CDR3. The CDR3, as DNA: TGTGCCAGCAGCCAAGCGAGGGGGGCCCGATGGGACCCAACTAATGAAAAACTGTTTTTT. Translation: CASSQARGARWDPTNEKLFF. The whole variable domain, remainder taken from reference TRBV3-1 and TRBJ1-4, is DTAVSQTPKYLVTQMGNDKSIKCEQNLGHDTMYWYKQDSKKFLKIMFSYNNKELIINETVPNRFSPKSPDKAHLNLHINSLELGDSAVYFCASSQARGARWDPTNEKLFFGSGTQLSVL.

There are many counts of this clonotype. This rearrangement joins TRBV5-1 to TRBJ1-2; weak D call: TRBD1 (5 bases). This CDR3 is 16 amino acids long. Germline V gene lookup returns CDR1 SGHRS and CDR2 YFSETQ. V lost 4 bases to trimming and J lost 3 bases, with 19 bases between them. Here the CDR3 DNA reads TGCGCCAGCAGCCACGATGCGTCGACAGAGGACTATGGCTACACCTTC. It specifies CASSHDASTEDYGYTF.